This T cell receptor beta chain was recovered during a study of OX40 agonist ivuxolimab in advanced cancers. The study, taken as a whole, reports: Some of the nonresponding patients also showed low levels of normalized T-cell clonal expansion. CD8+ T cells showed, on average, more clonal expansion than CD4+ cells.

Clones were sequenced by immunoSEQ multiplex PCR, and TCRdb holds only the in-frame ones, with some missing. The sample consists of around 97,000 clones, under 85% of them appearing once. This CDR3 region has 15 residues. CDR1 SGHTA and CDR2 FQGNSA come from the germline V gene. J lost 4 bases, V lost 2 bases, and 4 bases had no gene match. As to this clone: The antigen is unknown.

This TCR derives from an adult with an advanced solid tumor such as melanoma, head and neck, liver or kidney cancer. The starting material was CD4+ or CD8+ T cells sorted from blood, obtained in a trial of the OX40 agonist ivuxolimab. J is TRBJ2-2 and V is TRBV7-2; TRBD1 matches at 7 bases. CDR3 bases: TGTGCCAGCAGCTTACAGGGGGACGTCACCGGGGAGCTGTTTTTT. This translates into CASSLQGDVTGELFF.